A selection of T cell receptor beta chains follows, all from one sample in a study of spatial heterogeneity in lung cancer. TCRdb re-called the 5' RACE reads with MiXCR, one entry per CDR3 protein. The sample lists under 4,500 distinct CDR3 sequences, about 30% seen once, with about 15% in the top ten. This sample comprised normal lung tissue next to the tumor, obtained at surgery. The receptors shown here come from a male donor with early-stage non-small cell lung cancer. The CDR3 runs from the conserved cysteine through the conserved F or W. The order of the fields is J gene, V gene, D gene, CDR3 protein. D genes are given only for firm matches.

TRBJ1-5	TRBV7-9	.	CASSLGSGFGAFGVDQPQHF
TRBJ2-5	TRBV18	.	CASSSLSGQETQYF
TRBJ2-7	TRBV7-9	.	CASSLRRSYEQYF
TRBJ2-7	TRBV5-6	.	CASSLGSSYEQYF
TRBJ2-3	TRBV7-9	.	CASRPSTARPSTDTQYF
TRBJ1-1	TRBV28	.	CASRNPSRYTEAFF
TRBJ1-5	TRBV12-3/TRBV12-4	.	CASKIGTGSNQPQHF
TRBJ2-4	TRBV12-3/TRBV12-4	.	CASSYVWGALGKNIQYF
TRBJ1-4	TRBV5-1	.	CASSLGTANEKLFF
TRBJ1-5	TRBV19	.	CASSTTKREPQHF
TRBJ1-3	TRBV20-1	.	CSATGTETGNTIYF
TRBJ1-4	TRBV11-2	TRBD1	CASSSPGQIDEKLFF
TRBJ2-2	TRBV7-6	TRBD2	CASSLALPGGTNTGELFF
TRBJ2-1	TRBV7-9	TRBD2	CASSLLSSGRPLGNEQFF
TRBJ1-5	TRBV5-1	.	CASSPSDRTNQPQHF
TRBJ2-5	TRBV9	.	CASTWAGLDQETQYF
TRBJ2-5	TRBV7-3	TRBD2	CASSSGTSGRTGETQYF
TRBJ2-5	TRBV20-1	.	CSARDTGWGLNNPEETQYF
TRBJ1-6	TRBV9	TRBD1	CASSEGQGGSPLHF
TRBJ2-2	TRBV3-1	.	CASSQAGGTGELFF
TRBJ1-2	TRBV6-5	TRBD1	CATRTGWEKDGYTF
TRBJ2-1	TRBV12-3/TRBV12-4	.	CASSYIVREQFF
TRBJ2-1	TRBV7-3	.	CASSSGVNNEQFF
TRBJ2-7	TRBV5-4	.	CASTPRGGVSYEQYF
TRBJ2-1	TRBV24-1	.	CATSWGYNEQFF
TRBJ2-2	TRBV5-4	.	CASSSRDILTGELFF
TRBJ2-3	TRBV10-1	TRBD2	CASSENGGGQYF
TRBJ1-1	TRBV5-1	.	CASSLGQLGSEAFF
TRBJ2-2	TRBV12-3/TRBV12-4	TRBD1	CASSFQGAAGELFF
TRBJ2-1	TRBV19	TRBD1	CASKETGLGNEQFF
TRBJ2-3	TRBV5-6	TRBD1	CASSLDTTGTDTQYF
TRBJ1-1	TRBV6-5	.	CASSYTPPSETEAFF
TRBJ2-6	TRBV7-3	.	CASSYSGANVLTF
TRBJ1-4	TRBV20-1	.	CSARKTGGGEKLFF
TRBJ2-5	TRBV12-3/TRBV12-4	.	CASSLSVSETQYF
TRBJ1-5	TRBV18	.	CASSPGVQGSGPQHF
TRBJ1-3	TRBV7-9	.	CASSPELASSGNTIYF
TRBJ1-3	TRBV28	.	CASSLPSWTENTIYF
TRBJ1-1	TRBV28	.	CASSAGAPAPEAFF
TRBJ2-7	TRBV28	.	CASRETGIPGEQYF
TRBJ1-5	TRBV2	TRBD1	CASSEKARGNQPQHF
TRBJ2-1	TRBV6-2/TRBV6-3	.	CASRVEGHSSYNEQFF